Detailed here is one T cell receptor (beta chain). The data derive from a study of blood T cell repertoires in COVID-19. Profiled with immunoSEQ multiplex PCR; TCRdb holds only in-frame clones, not every one. The sample shows under 350,000 clones, around nine tenths of them seen only once. The clonotype comes from a woman aged 18-29 years who had recovered from COVID-19. Input material: PBMCs or T cells enriched from blood (not recorded which).

The CDR3 DNA is TGTGCCTGGAAGCCCTGGACACAGACGTACGAGCAGTACTTC. Protein sequence: CAWKPWTQTYEQYF. The chain links TRBV30 to TRBJ2-7; maybe TRBD1 (5 bases). Germline V gene data show CDR1 as GTSNPN and CDR2 as SVGIG (reference sequence). V was trimmed by 4 bases and J by 4 bases, leaving 17 bases between them. There are 14 residues in the CDR3. Complete variable domain (other parts from reference TRBV30 and TRBJ2-7): SQTIHQWPATLVQPVGSPLSLECTVEGTSNPNLYWYRQAAGRGLQLLFYSVGIGQISSEVPQNLSASRPQDRQFILSSKKLLLSDSGFYLCAWKPWTQTYEQYFGPGTRLTVT.